The entry below describes one T cell receptor (beta chain). Antigen: not known. CD4+ T cells that had been cultured provided DNA sequenced with the Oncomine TCR Beta short-read assay. TCRdb redid the calling of the PCR reads with MiXCR, one entry per CDR3 protein. The sample lists thousands of distinct CDR3 sequences, 47% occurring once. Per the germline V gene, CDR1 is LNHNV and CDR2 is YYDKDF (reference sequence). Trimming took off 3 bases at V and 10 bases at J, with 24 bases between the two ends. The length of the CDR3 is 16 residues. This sample is part of a study of vaccination and CD4 T cells after COVID-19. Study summary: Cellular stimulation was performed using overlapping spike peptides derived from SARS-CoV-2, HCoV-NL63, HCoV-OC43 and HCoV-229E.

Sample treatment: roughly 10-day PBMC culture with coronavirus spike peptide pools or control peptides (ViraFEST assay). An unexposed donor provided the CD4+ T cells, which were collected before the COVID-19 pandemic (2011-2018). The source material was CD4+ T cells from blood, cultured in vitro. The rearrangement joins TRBV15 to TRBJ1-1; D not resolved. The source of this sequence is a human donor in good health. The CDR3 loop reads CATSSKRTGKAFRAFF. In DNA, the CDR3 is TGTGCCACCAGCAGTAAGAGAACCGGGAAAGCATTCCGAGCTTTCTTT.